This note documents a single TCR beta chain sequence. The CDR3 sequence is 16 residues long. The V end lost 4 bases, the J end lost 3 bases, and 19 bases lay between the germline ends. Germline-derived CDR1 and CDR2 are SGHNT and YYREEE (reference sequence). The data were obtained in a study of blood T cell repertoires in COVID-19. Study background: The analysed material was cDNA or gDNA that came from T cells, B-cell-depleted T cells, or PBMCs.

This table comes from immunoSEQ multiplex PCR, and its TCRdb copy is limited to in-frame clones, with some not included. The sample yields about 230,000 clones, more than 65% seen once. The receptor was derived from a woman in her thirties or forties who had recovered from COVID-19. The specimen sequenced was peripheral blood. This sequence joins TRBV5-4 and TRBJ2-5; D might be TRBD1 (6 bases). The CDR3 spells CASSGPWGTHKETQYF. In DNA form, the CDR3 reads TGTGCCAGCAGCGGGCCATGGGGGACACACAAAGAGACCCAGTACTTC.